Following are 13 T cell receptor beta chains from one sample sequenced in a study of technical replicates of blood from a few donors. The repertoire was sequenced with immunoSEQ multiplex PCR; TCRdb's copy has only in-frame clones and lacks some. The table shows 80,000 to 85,000 clones, with approximately 90% occurring only once. Sample: T cells isolated from PBMCs. Source of these receptors: a human donor in good health.

The CDR3 loop reads CASKAGEEITDTQYF. As DNA, the CDR3 is TGTGCCAGCAAGGCGGGAGAGGAGATAACAGATACGCAGTATTTT. V is TRBV6-4 and J is TRBJ2-3; 7 bases align to TRBD2. V lost 7 bases to trimming and J lost 3 bases; unmatched junction nucleotides: 10. The CDR3 is 15 residues long. Germline V CDR1 and CDR2: MRHNA, SNTAGT.

This clone appeared a few times. V and J are TRBV30 and TRBJ1-1; D unresolved. Trimming pared 0 bases from V and 6 bases from J, leaving 5 bases between. Germline V CDR1 and CDR2: GTSNPN, SVGIG (reference sequence). This CDR3 contains 11 residues. CDR3 loop: CAWSVLSEAFF. CDR3 nucleotides: TGTGCCTGGAGTGTACTCTCTGAAGCTTTCTTT.

The chain carries TRBV4-1 and TRBJ1-5; D is perhaps TRBD1 (5 bases). The CDR3 contains 15 residues. V was shortened by 5 bases and J by 2 bases, with 13 bases between the two germline ends. Germline V gene sequence: CDR1 MGHRA, CDR2 YSYEKL. The CDR3 DNA reads as TGCGCCAGCAGCGAGTACCAGGGCGGCAATCAGCCCCAGCATTTT. Translation gives CASSEYQGGNQPQHF.

The V gene is TRBV9, the J gene TRBJ2-7, with TRBD1 matching 9 bases. Trimming removed 3 bases from V and 6 bases from J; junction bases left unmatched: 10. This CDR3 has 15 residues. Germline V gene sequence: CDR1 SGDLS, CDR2 YYNGEE. The CDR3: CASSAHDRGKGEQYF. The CDR3, as DNA: TGTGCCAGCAGCGCTCATGACAGGGGGAAGGGCGAGCAGTACTTC. Together with reference TRBV9 and TRBJ2-7, the CDR3 gives the full variable domain: DSGVTQTPKHLITATGQRVTLRCSPRSGDLSVYWYQQSLDQGLQFLIQYYNGEERAKGNILERFSAQQFPDLHSELNLSSLELGDSALYFCASSAHDRGKGEQYFGPGTRLTVT.

The J gene is TRBJ2-7, the V gene TRBV7-9, with D possibly being TRBD1 (5 bases). This CDR3 contains 12 residues. Germline values: CDR1 SEHNR, CDR2 FQNEAQ (reference sequence). Trimming cost V 1 base and J 6 bases, with 7 bases left between them. In DNA form, the CDR3 reads TGTGCCAGCAGCTTAGTTGACAGCGAGCAGTACTTC. Translation: CASSLVDSEQYF.

The rearrangement uses TRBV10-3 and TRBJ2-5; TRBD2 matches at 8 bases. The junction had 3 bases not matched to a gene; V was cut back by 5 bases and J by 1 base. Germline V gives CDR1 ENHRY, CDR2 SYGVKD. The CDR3 sequence is 14 residues long. CDR3 in amino acids: CAISKAGVQETQYF. Here the CDR3 DNA reads TGTGCCATCAGTAAAGCGGGGGTCCAAGAGACCCAGTACTTC.

The chain couples TRBV4-1 to TRBJ2-2; 9 nucleotides match TRBD2. The CDR3 has 15 residues. Per the germline V gene, CDR1 is MGHRA and CDR2 is YSYEKL. V trimming: 4 bases; J trimming: 5 bases; junction bases outside the gene matches: 5. CDR3: CASSPIAGATGELFF. The CDR3 region has the DNA TGCGCCAGCAGCCCGATAGCGGGAGCTACCGGGGAGCTGTTTTTT.

DNA of the CDR3: TGTGCCAGCAGTGACTCGCCTACCTTCACCGGGGAGCTGTTTTTT. Translated: CASSDSPTFTGELFF. The rearrangement uses TRBV6-4 and TRBJ2-2; D is uncertain. Germline loops: CDR1 MRHNA, CDR2 SNTAGT. The V end was cut by 0 bases, the J end by 4 bases, with 9 bases between. The CDR3 is 15 residues long.

The chain is built from TRBV7-9 and TRBJ1-4, with 10 bases fitting TRBD1. V dropped 5 bases and J dropped 8; count of bases not matched to a gene: 8. The CDR3 extends over 15 amino acids. CDR1 and CDR2 (germline): SEHNR, FQNEAQ (reference sequence). CDR3 bases: TGTGCCAGCAGCCTCCGGACAGGGGGATTGGAAAAACTGTTTTTT. It yields the protein CASSLRTGGLEKLFF.

The rearrangement links TRBV19 to TRBJ1-1; no reliable D call. The ends were cut back, 2 bases at V and 1 base at J, with 14 bases in the middle. CDR3 size: 16 residues. Germline-derived CDR1 and CDR2 are LNHDA and SQIVND (reference sequence). The CDR3 sequence is CASSIRRVNWNTEAFF. In DNA form, the CDR3 reads TGTGCCAGTAGTATAAGGAGGGTGAATTGGAACACTGAAGCTTTCTTT.

V is TRBV9 and J is TRBJ1-1; D is perhaps TRBD1 (6 bases). From germline, CDR1 is SGDLS and CDR2 YYNGEE. The CDR3 has 15 residues. Trimming left V 0 bases short and J 5 bases short, with 14 bases between. The CDR3 nucleotides read TGTGCCAGCAGCGTAGTTTTTGGGGGCGGGACTGAAGCTTTCTTT. This translates into CASSVVFGGGTEAFF.

The chain has TRBV5-4 and TRBJ2-1; 9 positions agree with TRBD1. Germline V gives CDR1 SGHNT, CDR2 YYREEE (reference sequence). J lost 3 bases, V lost 2 bases, and 3 bases had no gene match. The CDR3 extends over 15 amino acids. CDR3 DNA sequence: TGTGCCAGCAGCTTCCGGGACAGGGTCTACAATGAGCAGTTCTTC. Its protein is CASSFRDRVYNEQFF.

The chain uses TRBV2 and TRBJ1-3; no firm D call. Germline CDR1 SNHLY, CDR2 FYNNEI. This CDR3 is built from 12 residues. V gave up 7 bases and J gave up 5 bases, with 9 bases separating them. This CDR3 is CASTENRNTIYF. The CDR3 bases are TGTGCCAGCACCGAGAATCGAAACACCATATATTTT.